This T cell receptor (beta chain) appears in the sequencing data of a study of blood T cell repertoires in COVID-19. From germline, CDR1 is SGHNT and CDR2 YYREEE (reference sequence). This CDR3 has 13 amino acids. The germline V and J ends were trimmed by 4 bases and 4 bases, with 9 bases remaining between them. Individuals drawn from around 25 US areas were roughly 18 to 89 years old. In Cohort 3, a recovered donor had either two negative PCRs, clearance, or symptom resolution. Clones were sequenced by immunoSEQ multiplex PCR, and TCRdb holds only the in-frame ones, with some missing. The sample yields a few hundred thousand clones, 80% to 90% seen once.

This clonotype originated in a woman in her 50s who had recovered from COVID-19. The sequencing sample was made of PBMCs or T cells enriched from blood (not recorded which). This chain joins TRBV5-4 and TRBJ1-3, with D possibly matching TRBD1 (5 bases). The CDR3 spells CASSSRAGNTIYF. The CDR3 nucleotides are TGTGCCAGCAGCAGCAGGGCCGGAAACACCATATATTTT.